These 23 T cell receptor beta chains came from one sample sequenced in a study of blood T cell repertoires in COVID-19. Sequenced by immunoSEQ multiplex PCR; TCRdb stores in-frame clones only, minus some. The profile shows hundreds of thousands of clones, around nine tenths of them singletons. The material sequenced was PBMCs or T cells enriched from blood (not recorded which). These receptor sequences come from a woman in her forties or fifties who had recovered from COVID-19.

V and J are TRBV18 and TRBJ2-7, with D perhaps TRBD2 (5 bases). This CDR3 has 15 residues. CDR1 is KGHSH and CDR2 is LQKENI in the germline V gene. The germline V and J ends were trimmed by 0 bases and 6 bases, with 15 bases remaining between them. The CDR3 protein is CASSPPAGSKAEQYF. The CDR3 coding sequence is TGTGCCAGCTCACCACCGGCGGGCAGCAAGGCCGAGCAGTACTTC.

The chain links TRBV2 to TRBJ1-6; no firm D call. With 4 bases removed from V and 10 bases from J, the gap between germline ends came to 20 bases. Germline V gene lookup returns CDR1 SNHLY and CDR2 FYNNEI. This CDR3 has 16 residues. This chain's CDR3 is CASSGSPRAQTSPLHF. DNA for the CDR3: TGTGCCAGCAGTGGCTCCCCGAGGGCTCAGACCTCACCCCTCCACTTT.

This clone was seen once. The chain is built from TRBV3-1 (or the pseudogene TRBV3-2) and TRBJ2-7; no reliable D call. The CDR3 is made up of 12 amino acids. Germline CDR1 reads LGHDT; CDR2 reads YNNKEL (reference sequence). V was pared by 4 bases and J by 0 bases, with 4 bases between. This CDR3 reads CASSRSSYEQYF. The CDR3 DNA sequence: TGTGCCAGCAGCCGGAGCTCCTACGAGCAGTACTTC.

The chain carries TRBV3-1 (or the pseudogene TRBV3-2) and TRBJ1-1; D remains ambiguous. In germline, CDR1 is LGHDT, CDR2 YNNKEL (reference sequence). Trimming shortened V by 3 bases and J by 0 bases, and 8 bases separated the two germline ends. The CDR3 covers 14 residues. CDR3 sequence: CASSHLQMNTEAFF. CDR3 DNA sequence: TGTGCCAGCAGCCATTTACAGATGAACACTGAAGCTTTCTTT.

This chain joins TRBV15 and TRBJ1-2, with 9 bases fitting TRBD1. The V gene's germline CDR1 is LNHNV and CDR2 YYDKDF (reference sequence). The CDR3 sequence is 15 residues long. V was pared by 5 bases and J by 4 bases, with 8 bases of the junction left unmatched. The CDR3 loop reads CATSGTGPLGYGYTF. The DNA of the CDR3 is TGTGCCACCAGCGGGACAGGGCCTTTGGGCTATGGCTACACCTTC.

The chain joins TRBV19 to TRBJ1-1; the match to TRBD1 covers 7 bases. J gave up 1 base and V 7 bases, and 6 bases lay outside the gene matches. Germline V CDR1 and CDR2: LNHDA, SQIVND (reference sequence). The CDR3 runs 14 residues. CDR3 sequence reads: CASTLDRWNTEAFF. The CDR3 DNA reads as TGTGCCAGTACCCTGGACAGGTGGAACACTGAAGCTTTCTTT.

CDR3 region: CASSHPSGGAADTQYF. The CDR3 DNA reads TGCGCCAGCAGCCATCCTAGCGGGGGGGCCGCAGATACGCAGTATTTT. The rearrangement joins TRBV4-1 to TRBJ2-3; 12 nucleotides agree with TRBD2. Germline-derived CDR1 and CDR2 are MGHRA and YSYEKL. The length of the CDR3 is 16 residues. The junction had 5 bases not matched to a gene; V was cut back by 3 bases and J by 4 bases.

In this sample, this clone turned up once. This rearrangement joins TRBV18 to TRBJ2-7; D is unresolved. The V and J ends lost 4 bases and 4 bases respectively, with 11 bases between them. Germline V lookup: CDR1 KGHSH, CDR2 LQKENI. The CDR3 consists of 13 residues. The CDR3 DNA reads as TGTGCCAGCTCACGACGGGTAGGTTACGAGCAGTACTTC. Translated: CASSRRVGYEQYF.

V and J are TRBV2 and TRBJ1-1, with D possibly matching TRBD1 (6 bases). Trimming removed 3 bases from V and 2 bases from J, with 19 bases in between. Germline V gene lookup returns CDR1 SNHLY and CDR2 FYNNEI. The CDR3 is 17 amino acids. CDR3 sequence reads: CASSDQGQGISNTEAFF. In nucleotides, the CDR3 is TGTGCCAGCAGTGATCAGGGGCAGGGGATTAGTAACACTGAAGCTTTCTTT.

The chain has TRBV3-1 (or the pseudogene TRBV3-2) and TRBJ2-2; 10 nucleotides match TRBD2. J lost 4 bases, V lost 2 bases, and 4 bases had no gene match. Germline-derived CDR1 and CDR2 are LGHDT and YNNKEL (reference sequence). CDR3 length equals 16 residues. Written as DNA, the CDR3 is TGTGCCAGCAGCCAACCGGGGACTAGCGCCACCGGGGAGCTGTTTTTT. Amino acid sequence: CASSQPGTSATGELFF.

The chain links TRBV2 to TRBJ1-2, with TRBD1 as a possible D gene (6 bases). With 3 bases removed from V and 3 bases from J, the gap between germline ends came to 8 bases. Germline V gene sequence: CDR1 SNHLY, CDR2 FYNNEI. The CDR3 extends over 13 amino acids. The CDR3 bases are TGTGCCAGCAGTGATAGGACAGACTATGGCTACACCTTC. Translated, it gives CASSDRTDYGYTF.

The count of this clone is one. The gene calls are TRBV4-1 and TRBJ2-1; 9 bases agree with TRBD1. V dropped 2 bases and J dropped 8; count of bases not matched to a gene: 13. This CDR3 has 17 residues. Germline lookup yields CDR1 MGHRA and CDR2 YSYEKL. CDR3 residues: CASSQPPGTGYFDEQFF. CDR3 bases: TGCGCCAGCAGCCAACCACCGGGGACAGGGTATTTCGATGAGCAGTTCTTC.

J is TRBJ2-3 and V is TRBV7-2; 14 nucleotides align to TRBD2. Germline V lookup: CDR1 SGHTA, CDR2 FQGNSA. CDR3 length: 19 amino acids. V shed 2 bases, J shed 6 bases, and the junction held 13 bases outside the gene matches. The CDR3 here is CASSLPGRTSGGPRDTQYF. The CDR3 nucleotides read TGTGCCAGCAGCTTACCCGGGAGGACTAGCGGGGGGCCAAGGGATACGCAGTATTTT.

The V gene is TRBV4-3, the J gene TRBJ2-5; 9 bases align to TRBD1. Germline lookup yields CDR1 LGHNA and CDR2 YSLEER. CDR3 length: 15 amino acids. Trimming removed 1 base from V and 5 bases from J; junction bases left unmatched: 5. DNA of the CDR3: TGCGCCAGCAGCCAAGGACAGGGGGGCCTGGAGACCCAGTACTTC. This codes for CASSQGQGGLETQYF.

As DNA, the CDR3 is TGCAGCGTTGGGCCCCTCAATGGCTACACCTTC. Protein: CSVGPLNGYTF. This chain links TRBV29-1 with TRBJ1-2; no clear D. The CDR3 is 11 amino acids. The V end was cut by 4 bases, the J end by 6 bases, with 9 bases between. Per germline, CDR1 SQVTM and CDR2 ANQGSEA.

V usage is TRBV5-1 and J usage is TRBJ1-2; unclear D gene. This CDR3 is built from 16 residues. Trimming removed 0 bases at V and 7 bases at J, with 19 bases between. The germline CDR1 and CDR2 sequences are SGHRS and YFSETQ. The chain's CDR3 is CASSLEWSGPTSGYTF. For the CDR3, the DNA is TGCGCCAGCAGCTTGGAATGGTCAGGCCCTACCTCTGGCTACACCTTC.

V usage is TRBV6-5 and J usage is TRBJ1-1; D is unclear. Deletions cut 2 bases from V and 4 bases from J, with 5 bases between. Per the germline V gene, CDR1 is MNHEY and CDR2 is SVGAGI. The CDR3 loop spans 12 amino acids. CDR3 nucleotide sequence: TGTGCCAGCAGTTACGGGAGCACTGAAGCTTTCTTT. This gives the protein CASSYGSTEAFF.

On this clone: Different DNA sequences within this sample yield the same CDR3. This sequence joins TRBV19 and TRBJ1-2, with D perhaps matching TRBD1 (5 bases). With 3 bases removed from V and 2 bases from J, the gap between germline ends came to 7 bases. CDR1 and CDR2 from the germline V gene are LNHDA and SQIVND (reference sequence). The CDR3 loop spans 13 amino acids. CDR3: CASSMRTNYGYTF. For the CDR3, the DNA is TGTGCCAGTAGTATGAGGACAAACTATGGCTACACCTTC.

The rearrangement joins TRBV4-2 to TRBJ2-3, with 14 bases fitting TRBD2. V shed 4 bases and J 5 bases; nucleotides not matched to a gene: 8. CDR3 length: 17 amino acids. The germline gives CDR1 LGHNA, CDR2 YNFKEQ. CDR3 region: CASSLGLAGAGIDTQYF. Here the CDR3 DNA reads TGTGCCAGCAGCCTGGGACTAGCGGGGGCGGGGATAGATACGCAGTATTTT.

The chain's CDR3 is CASSLSGPHNEQFF. Written as DNA, the CDR3 is TGTGCCAGCAGCTTATCAGGTCCTCACAATGAGCAGTTCTTC. The chain employs TRBV11-2 and TRBJ2-1; no clear D gene. The CDR3 runs to 14 residues. With 2 bases removed from V and 5 bases from J, the gap between germline ends came to 10 bases. Germline CDR1 reads SGHAT; CDR2 reads FQNNGV.

The gene calls are TRBV3-1 (or the pseudogene TRBV3-2) and TRBJ1-2; D gene unclear. Between the trimmed V and J ends, which lost 4 bases and 4 bases, there was a span of 13 bases. Germline CDR1 reads LGHDT; CDR2 reads YNNKEL (reference sequence). This CDR3 is built from 14 residues. This CDR3 reads CASSLSGGFYGYTF. For the CDR3, the DNA is TGTGCCAGCAGCCTCTCCGGAGGGTTCTATGGCTACACCTTC.

The J gene is TRBJ1-2, the V gene TRBV15, with TRBD1 matching 9 bases. V lost 3 bases, J lost 8 bases, and 7 bases stayed unmatched. This CDR3 spans 14 amino acids. Germline V gene lookup returns CDR1 LNHNV and CDR2 YYDKDF (reference sequence). Written as DNA, the CDR3 is TGTGCCACCAGCAGGTTACAGGGGGCAGAGGGCTACACCTTC. Protein sequence: CATSRLQGAEGYTF. The complete variable domain, with remaining parts taken from reference TRBV15 and TRBJ1-2, reads DAMVIQNPRYQVTQFGKPVTLSCSQTLNHNVMYWYQQKSSQAPKLLFHYYDKDFNNEADTPDNFQSRRPNTSFCFLDIRSPGLGDTAMYLCATSRLQGAEGYTFGSGTRLTVV.

This clone was observed a handful of times. J is TRBJ1-5 and V is TRBV7-9, with no clear D. V gave up 1 base and J gave up 3 bases, with 7 bases separating them. CDR3 length equals 14 residues. CDR1 and CDR2 (germline): SEHNR, FQNEAQ (reference sequence). CDR3 coding DNA: TGTGCCAGCAGCTTAGGGGCGAACAATCAGCCCCAGCATTTT. It is translated as CASSLGANNQPQHF.